What follows describes a single T cell receptor (beta chain). The antigen is not known. A second PCR of about 7 to 11 cycles used a sample-barcoded 5' primer and a J-beta primer mix. The template-switch adaptor was a 5' adaptor with 12 random nucleotides. It tagged each cDNA molecule. TCRdb processed the 5' RACE reads anew with MiXCR; each CDR3 protein has one entry. This table holds 550,000 to 750,000 distinct CDR3 sequences, around a fifth found once. This record belongs to a study of blood T cells in healthy people across ages. Study outcomes and limitations: Changes seen in expanded clonotypes were possibly confounded by donor CMV status left unknown. Whereas aged donors had fewer naive CD4+ cells, long-lived donors had more of them and higher diversity. Diversity estimates drawn from one million T cells were deemed underestimates.

Germline values: CDR1 SEHNR, CDR2 FQNEAQ (reference sequence). The CDR3 is 16 residues long. The origin of this receptor is a man between 65 and 85 years old in good health. Sequencing input: blood. V is TRBV7-9 and J is TRBJ2-5; 10 positions agree with TRBD1. The DNA end lines up better with TRBJ2-7; the J call may be wrong. CDR3 coding DNA: TGTGCCAGCAGCTTTAGTCCCGGGACAGGGGCCTACGAGCAGTACTTC. Protein sequence: CASSFSPGTGAYEQYF.